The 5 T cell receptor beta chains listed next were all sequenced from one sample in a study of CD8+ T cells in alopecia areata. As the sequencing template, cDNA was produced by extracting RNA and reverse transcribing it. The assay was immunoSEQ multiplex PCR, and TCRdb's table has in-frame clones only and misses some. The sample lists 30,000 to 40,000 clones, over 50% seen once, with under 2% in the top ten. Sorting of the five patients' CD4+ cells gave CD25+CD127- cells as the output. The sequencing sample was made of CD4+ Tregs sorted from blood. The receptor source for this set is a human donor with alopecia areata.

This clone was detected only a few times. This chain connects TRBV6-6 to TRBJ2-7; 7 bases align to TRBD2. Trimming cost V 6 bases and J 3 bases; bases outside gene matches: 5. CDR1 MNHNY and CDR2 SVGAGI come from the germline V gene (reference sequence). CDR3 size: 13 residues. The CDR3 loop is CASRRAGSYEQYF. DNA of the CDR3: TGTGCCAGCAGACGAGCGGGAAGCTACGAGCAGTACTTC.

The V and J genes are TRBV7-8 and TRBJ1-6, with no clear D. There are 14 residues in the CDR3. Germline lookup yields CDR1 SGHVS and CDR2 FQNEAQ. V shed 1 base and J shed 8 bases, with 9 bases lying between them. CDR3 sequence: CASSLDPRDSPLHF. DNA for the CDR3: TGTGCCAGCAGCTTAGACCCGAGGGATTCACCCCTCCACTTT.

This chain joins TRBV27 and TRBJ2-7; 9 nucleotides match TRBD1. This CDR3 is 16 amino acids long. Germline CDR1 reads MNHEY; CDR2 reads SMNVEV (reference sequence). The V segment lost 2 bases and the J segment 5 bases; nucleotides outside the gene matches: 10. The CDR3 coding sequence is TGTGCCAGCAGTTTACTAACGGGACAGGGAGTCGACGAGCAGTACTTC. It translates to CASSLLTGQGVDEQYF.

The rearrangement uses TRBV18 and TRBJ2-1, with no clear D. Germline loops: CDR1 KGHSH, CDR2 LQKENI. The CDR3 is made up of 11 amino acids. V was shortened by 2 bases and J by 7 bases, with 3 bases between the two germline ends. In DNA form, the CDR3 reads TGTGCCAGCTCACCATTAAATGAGCAGTTCTTC. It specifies CASSPLNEQFF.

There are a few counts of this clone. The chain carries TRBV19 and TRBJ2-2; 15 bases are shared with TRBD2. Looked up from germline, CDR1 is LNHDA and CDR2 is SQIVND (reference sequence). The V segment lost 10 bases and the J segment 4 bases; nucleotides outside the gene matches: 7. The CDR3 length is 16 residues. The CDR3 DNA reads TGTGCCACCGGACTAGCGGGGGGGCTCGGCACCGGGGAGCTGTTTTTT. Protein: CATGLAGGLGTGELFF.